In its sample, the clone carrying this T cell receptor (beta chain) was seen once. CDR1 and CDR2 from the germline V gene are MNHEY and SVGEGT. The CDR3 runs 12 residues. V was clipped by 4 bases and J by 7 bases; unmatched bases: 1. As processed by the authors: Amplification of reference gene primers was used by the study to estimate nucleated cell counts. TCRdb's copy holds only in-frame clones and misses some; the assay was immunoSEQ multiplex PCR. The V and J calls and the clone size are those of that table, but D and trimming were determined from the DNA. The sample has around 260,000 clones; approximately 88% are singletons. This sample is drawn from a study of blood T cell repertoires in COVID-19.

This chain connects TRBV6-2 or TRBV6-3 to TRBJ2-3, with TRBD2 identical over 8 bases. This sequence was found in a woman between 65 and 79 years old with COVID-19, enrolled during active disease. The sample taken for sequencing was peripheral blood. For the CDR3, the DNA is TGTGCCAGCAGTTTTAGCGGGAATACGCAGTATTTT. This gives the protein CASSFSGNTQYF.